A selection of T cell receptor beta chains follows, all from one sample in a study of shared clonotypes between healthy human individuals. The assay was immunoSEQ multiplex PCR, and TCRdb's table has in-frame clones only and misses some. The sample records around 500,000 clones, approximately 80% being singletons. The sequencing sample was made of PBMCs. Source of these receptors: a woman aged 40 to 50 in good health. Some clones in this sample may be carry-over from other donors' samples. The CDR3 runs from the conserved cysteine through the conserved F or W. A D gene is named only where the DNA matches it firmly. Clone sizes are given selectively: once, few, many, or a class where the clone is expanded.

>TRBD2|.|TRBV5-4|TRBJ2-1
CASSSSGRAVHEQFF
TGTGCCAGCAGCTCTAGCGGGAGGGCCGTCCATGAGCAGTTCTTC
>.|once|TRBV11-2|TRBJ1-2
CASSFGQGSGYTF
TGTGCCAGCAGCTTCGGCCAGGGAAGCGGCTACACCTTC
>TRBD1|.|TRBV5-1|TRBJ2-3
CASSSDRKSTDTQYF
TGCGCCAGCAGCTCGGACAGGAAGAGCACAGATACGCAGTATTTT
>.|.|TRBV29-1|TRBJ1-1
CIPFAQGQGTEAFF
TGCATTCCTTTTGCCCAGGGGCAAGGCACTGAAGCTTTCTTT
>TRBD1|.|TRBV9|TRBJ2-7
CASSPQGQGSYEQYF
TGTGCCAGCAGCCCCCAGGGACAGGGGTCCTACGAGCAGTACTTC
>.|.|TRBV19|TRBJ1-2
CASSYPGGRYGYTF
TGTGCCAGTAGCTATCCCGGAGGGAGGTATGGCTACACCTTC
>.|.|TRBV27|TRBJ2-4
CASSLGGAARIQYF
TGTGCCAGCAGTTTGGGGGGGGCGGCGCGCATTCAGTACTTC
>.|once|TRBV7-6|TRBJ2-1
CASSLEVGQPDYNEQFF
TGTGCCAGCAGCTTAGAAGTGGGTCAACCCGACTACAATGAGCAGTTCTTC
>TRBD2|.|TRBV7-8|TRBJ2-2
CASSSRLAGDVGELFF
TGTGCCAGCAGCTCCAGACTAGCGGGAGACGTCGGGGAGCTGTTTTTT
>.|.|TRBV6-1|TRBJ1-3
CASSSRATGNTIYF
TGTGCCAGCAGTTCAAGGGCTACTGGAAACACCATATATTTT
>.|.|TRBV6-4|TRBJ1-6
CASSRVPNSPLHF
TGTGCCAGCAGCAGGGTACCTAATTCACCCCTCCACTTT
>.|.|TRBV27|TRBJ2-7
CASSLSRRTEQYF
TGTGCCAGCAGTTTATCCCGAAGGACAGAGCAGTACTTC
>TRBD2|few|TRBV7-2|TRBJ2-5
CASSPLAGGYQETQYF
TGTGCCAGCAGCCCCCTAGCGGGAGGGTACCAAGAGACCCAGTACTTC
>.|.|TRBV5-1|TRBJ1-1
CASSLSDMNTEAFF
TGCGCCAGCAGCTTGTCGGACATGAACACTGAAGCTTTCTTT
>.|.|TRBV4-3|TRBJ2-7
CASSQALQPSYEQYF
TGCGCCAGCAGCCAAGCCCTTCAACCCTCCTACGAGCAGTACTTC
>.|.|TRBV6-5|TRBJ2-7
CASTMRGSGYEQYF
TGTGCCAGCACGATGAGGGGGTCTGGCTACGAGCAGTACTTC
>.|once|TRBV7-7|TRBJ2-5
CASSPRPGETQYF
TGTGCTAGCAGCCCTAGGCCTGGGGAGACCCAGTACTTC
>TRBD2|.|TRBV7-2|TRBJ2-7
CASSGSGRARNEQYF
TGTGCCAGCAGCGGTAGCGGGAGGGCCAGAAACGAGCAGTACTTC
>TRBD2|.|TRBV9|TRBJ2-5
CASSAVASSIAGGPQETQYF
TGTGCCAGCAGCGCAGTAGCCTCCTCCATCGCGGGAGGGCCTCAAGAGACCCAGTACTTC
>.|.|TRBV12-5|TRBJ2-3
CASGLDTGSGTQYF
TGTGCTAGTGGTTTGGATACGGGTTCAGGTACGCAGTATTTT
>TRBD1|.|TRBV7-2|TRBJ2-5
CASSLAGTAQTQYF
TGTGCCAGCAGCTTAGCGGGGACAGCACAGACCCAGTACTTC
>.|.|TRBV7-2|TRBJ2-3
CASRLPGSRADTQYF
TGTGCCAGCAGACTACCGGGATCAAGGGCAGATACGCAGTATTTT
>.|.|TRBV30|TRBJ1-1
CAWSVGGSNTEAFF
TGTGCCTGGAGTGTGGGGGGTTCGAACACTGAAGCTTTCTTT
>TRBD1|.|TRBV5-8|TRBJ1-2
CASSLEFRDRSAFTF
TGTGCCAGCAGCTTGGAGTTCCGGGACAGGTCGGCGTTCACCTTC
>TRBD1|.|TRBV28|TRBJ1-6
CASSPRTGRNSPLHF
TGTGCCAGCAGTCCCCGGACAGGGAGGAATTCACCCCTCCACTTT
>.|.|TRBV19|TRBJ2-1
CASSEGGNEQFF
TGTGCCAGTAGCGAGGGAGGCAATGAGCAGTTCTTC
>TRBD1|.|TRBV2|TRBJ1-2
CASSSRDRGASYGYTF
TGTGCCAGCAGTAGCAGGGACAGGGGGGCTAGCTATGGCTACACCTTC
>.|.|TRBV5-4|TRBJ1-5
CASSLDGGDQPQHF
TGTGCCAGCAGCTTGGACGGGGGCGATCAGCCCCAGCATTTT
>TRBD1|.|TRBV5-1|TRBJ1-2
CASSLGGTGYGYTF
TGCGCCAGCAGCTTGGGCGGGACAGGTTATGGCTACACCTTC
>TRBD2|.|TRBV28|TRBJ2-1
CASTTTGGSYNEQFF
TGTGCCAGCACCACGACGGGGGGCTCCTACAATGAGCAGTTCTTC
>.|.|TRBV19|TRBJ1-1
CASYQLGVSTEAFF
TGTGCCAGTTACCAGTTGGGGGTGAGTACTGAAGCTTTCTTT
>TRBD1|.|TRBV28|TRBJ1-2
CASSFRGRGGYTF
TGTGCCAGCAGTTTCAGGGGGCGGGGAGGCTACACCTTC
>.|few|TRBV28|TRBJ1-5
CASSQTGTNQPQHF
TGTGCCAGCAGCCAAACAGGAACCAATCAGCCCCAGCATTTT
>TRBD2|.|TRBV27|TRBJ2-7
CATTPSSGRYEQYF
TGTGCCACTACCCCCTCTAGCGGGAGGTACGAGCAGTACTTC